The 26 T cell receptor beta chains reported below all come from one sample, sequenced in a study of blood T cell repertoires in COVID-19. Sequencing was performed with immunoSEQ multiplex PCR; in TCRdb, only in-frame clones are kept and a portion is missing. The table has fewer than 450,000 clones, less than 95% seen once. The sequenced sample consisted of PBMCs or T cells enriched from blood (not recorded which). The source is a man younger than 35 who had recovered from COVID-19.

The chain recombines TRBV3-1 (or the pseudogene TRBV3-2) with TRBJ1-6; D is possibly TRBD1 (6 bases). This CDR3 contains 15 residues. Germline V lookup: CDR1 LGHDT, CDR2 YNNKEL (reference sequence). Trimming cost V 0 bases and J 7 bases, with 10 bases left between them. The CDR3 spells CASSQEGGWNSPLHF. Here the CDR3 DNA reads TGTGCCAGCAGCCAAGAAGGGGGATGGAATTCACCCCTCCACTTT.

This chain connects TRBV2 to TRBJ1-1, with 9 bases identical to TRBD1. The V and J ends lost 6 bases and 5 bases, in that order; junction bases with no gene match: 10. The CDR3 is 15 amino acids. CDR1 and CDR2 (germline): SNHLY, FYNNEI. CDR3 sequence: CASSSGQGRGTEAFF. CDR3 sequence (DNA): TGTGCCAGCAGCTCAGGACAGGGGCGGGGTACTGAAGCTTTCTTT.

A note on this clone: Being one base from a much bigger clone, this may be a read error. Other DNA sequences in the same sample also yield this CDR3. The chain carries TRBV3-1 (or the pseudogene TRBV3-2) and TRBJ1-1; 7 bases map to TRBD1. Germline values: CDR1 LGHDT, CDR2 YNNKEL (reference sequence). The CDR3 contains 13 residues. Trimming took 5 bases from V and 1 from J; bases not matched to a gene: 1. CDR3 region: CASSRQGNTEAFF. The CDR3 DNA reads TGTGCCAGCAGCAGACAGGGGAACACTGAAGCTTTCTTT.

The sample holds one count of this clone. The chain has TRBV2 and TRBJ2-5, with D perhaps TRBD2 (5 bases). The germline V gene encodes CDR1 SNHLY and CDR2 FYNNEI. The CDR3 totals 13 residues. The V end was cut by 7 bases, the J end by 2 bases, with 11 bases between. In DNA form, the CDR3 reads TGTGCCAGCACCCTCGGGGTACAAGAGACCCAGTACTTC. It specifies CASTLGVQETQYF.

This chain links TRBV27 with TRBJ1-5; perhaps TRBD1 as D (6 bases). V was pared by 5 bases and J by 7 bases, with 21 bases between. The germline V gene encodes CDR1 MNHEY and CDR2 SMNVEV (reference sequence). This CDR3 has 16 amino acids. Here the CDR3 reads CASSPGRGGGRQPQHF. The DNA of the CDR3 is TGTGCCAGCAGTCCCGGGCGCGGGGGGGGCCGGCAGCCCCAGCATTTT.

The chain couples TRBV5-4 to TRBJ1-2, with TRBD1 matching over 7 bases. The J segment lost 4 bases and the V segment lost 4 bases, leaving 10 bases of the junction unmatched. The CDR3 loop spans 15 amino acids. From germline, CDR1 is SGHNT and CDR2 YYREEE (reference sequence). Written as DNA, the CDR3 is TGTGCCAGCAGCATCACAGGGGATCACCCCTATGGCTACACCTTC. Its translation: CASSITGDHPYGYTF.

V and J are TRBV19 and TRBJ2-1, with 16 bases that match TRBD2. V was clipped by 6 bases and J by 7 bases; unmatched bases: 3. The CDR3 is 15 amino acids. Per the germline V gene, CDR1 is LNHDA and CDR2 is SQIVND (reference sequence). CDR3: CASRQGLAGGNEQFF. CDR3 coding DNA: TGTGCCAGTAGGCAGGGACTAGCGGGAGGGAATGAGCAGTTCTTC.

This clone has a handful of counts. The V gene is TRBV10-3, the J gene TRBJ2-1; D perhaps matches TRBD2 (6 bases). Germline V gene lookup returns CDR1 ENHRY and CDR2 SYGVKD. The CDR3 runs to 16 residues. Trimming removed 6 bases at V and 2 bases at J, with 17 bases between. The CDR3 bases are TGTGCCATCAGGAGGACGGGGGACGGTGCCTACAATGAGCAGTTCTTC. Protein product: CAIRRTGDGAYNEQFF.

As for this clone: Within the sample, other DNA sequences also encode this same CDR3. This chain uses TRBV24-1 with TRBJ2-5; 9 positions match TRBD1. CDR1 and CDR2 from the germline V gene are KGHDR and SFDVKD. The V gene end was trimmed by 7 bases and the J gene end by 5 bases; junction bases not matched to a gene: 10. This CDR3 has 15 residues. Here the CDR3 reads CATSDPGQGWETQYF. The CDR3 region has the DNA TGTGCCACCAGCGACCCGGGACAGGGCTGGGAGACCCAGTACTTC.

The rearrangement links TRBV5-4 to TRBJ1-2; unclear D gene. The CDR3 sequence is 14 residues long. CDR1 and CDR2 (germline): SGHNT, YYREEE (reference sequence). V was pared by 1 base and J by 0 bases, with 7 bases between. In DNA form, the CDR3 reads TGTGCCAGCAGCTTGTACGGAGCTAACTATGGCTACACCTTC. Its translation is CASSLYGANYGYTF.

The chain carries TRBV3-1 (or the pseudogene TRBV3-2) and TRBJ1-3, with D possibly being TRBD1 (6 bases). The CDR3 is 15 amino acids. Germline CDR1 LGHDT, CDR2 YNNKEL (reference sequence). V lost 1 base and J lost 4, with 11 bases in between. The CDR3 DNA reads TGTGCCAGCAGCCAAGCCGGGACACTCGGAAACACCATATATTTT. Protein product: CASSQAGTLGNTIYF.

The chain couples TRBV18 to TRBJ2-1; TRBD2 aligns across 14 bases. CDR1 is KGHSH, CDR2 LQKENI, per germline. The CDR3 runs to 16 residues. V shed 4 bases and J 5 bases; nucleotides not matched to a gene: 4. The CDR3 protein is CASSLGLAGVNNEQFF. The CDR3 DNA reads as TGTGCCAGCTCACTGGGACTAGCGGGAGTAAACAATGAGCAGTTCTTC.

The chain combines TRBV5-1 with TRBJ2-5; TRBD1 might be the D (6 bases). From germline, CDR1 is SGHRS and CDR2 YFSETQ. V was trimmed by 0 bases and J by 5 bases, leaving 14 bases between them. This CDR3 has 15 residues. The CDR3 DNA reads as TGCGCCAGCAGCTTGGCCCCCGGGACATCGGAGACCCAGTACTTC. Protein product: CASSLAPGTSETQYF.

The chain links TRBV5-5 to TRBJ1-5, with 9 bases matching TRBD1. The CDR3 extends over 13 amino acids. Germline assignment: CDR1 SGHKS and CDR2 YYEKEE (reference sequence). J lost 7 bases, V lost 4 bases, and 3 bases had no gene match. CDR3 amino acids: CASSLGQGQPQHF. The CDR3 bases are TGTGCCAGCAGCCTCGGACAGGGGCAGCCCCAGCATTTT.

The chain couples TRBV7-8 to TRBJ2-4, with TRBD2 matching 12 bases. The CDR3 totals 18 residues. With 3 bases clipped from V and 6 bases from J, the junction kept 12 bases outside the gene matches. Germline CDR1 is SGHVS and CDR2 is FQNEAQ. The CDR3 protein is CASSFNRDPGLAGNIQYF. In nucleotides, the CDR3 is TGTGCCAGCAGCTTCAACCGGGACCCGGGACTAGCGGGAAACATTCAGTACTTC. Full variable domain (rest looked up from reference TRBV7-8 and TRBJ2-4): GAGVSQSPRYKVAKRGQDVALRCDPISGHVSLFWYQQALGQGPEFLTYFQNEAQLDKSGLPSDRFFAERPEGSVSTLKIQRTQQEDSAVYLCASSFNRDPGLAGNIQYFGAGTRLSVL.

This rearrangement joins TRBV2 to TRBJ2-7; 8 bases are a match to TRBD2. Trimming removed 7 bases from V and 2 bases from J; junction bases left unmatched: 10. Germline CDR1 and CDR2: SNHLY and FYNNEI. The CDR3 is made up of 15 amino acids. The CDR3 DNA reads TGTGCCAGCACCGAGCGGGGTAGCGGGACCTACGAGCAGTACTTC. Its protein product is CASTERGSGTYEQYF.

CDR3 sequence: CASSWAGSYNEQFF. The CDR3 DNA follows: TGTGCCAGCAGCTGGGCAGGATCATACAATGAGCAGTTCTTC. The chain couples TRBV11-2 to TRBJ2-1, with D unclear. Looked up from germline, CDR1 is SGHAT and CDR2 is FQNNGV. This CDR3 contains 14 residues. V was shortened by 4 bases and J by 4 bases, with 11 bases between the two germline ends.

This chain connects TRBV19 to TRBJ1-5, with TRBD1 as a possible D gene (6 bases). This CDR3 is 16 amino acids long. V dropped 6 bases and J dropped 0 bases, with 15 bases sitting between them. The germline V gene has CDR1 LNHDA and CDR2 SQIVND (reference sequence). DNA for the CDR3: TGTGCCAGTAGGAACCCCCAGGGGCATAGCAATCAGCCCCAGCATTTT. Encoded protein: CASRNPQGHSNQPQHF.

The rearrangement links TRBV5-1 to TRBJ2-3, with D possibly being TRBD1 (6 bases). Germline values: CDR1 SGHRS, CDR2 YFSETQ. V was clipped by 4 bases and J by 2 bases, with 11 bases between them. The CDR3 covers 14 residues. The CDR3 DNA reads TGCGCCAGCAGCGCGGACAGTTTCACAGATACGCAGTATTTT. It translates to CASSADSFTDTQYF.

The chain has TRBV15 and TRBJ2-4, with TRBD1 matching over 10 bases. The CDR3 extends over 15 amino acids. CDR1 is LNHNV and CDR2 is YYDKDF in the germline V gene (reference sequence). J gave up 1 base and V 5 bases, and 2 bases lay outside the gene matches. The CDR3 bases are TGTGCCACCAGCCCGGACAGGGGGGCCAAAAACATTCAGTACTTC. Translating it yields CATSPDRGAKNIQYF. Variable domain in full (rest from reference TRBV15 and TRBJ2-4): DAMVIQNPRYQVTQFGKPVTLSCSQTLNHNVMYWYQQKSSQAPKLLFHYYDKDFNNEADTPDNFQSRRPNTSFCFLDIRSPGLGDTAMYLCATSPDRGAKNIQYFGAGTRLSVL.

V gene TRBV7-9 combines with J gene TRBJ1-3; no clear D gene. CDR3 length equals 16 residues. Between the trimmed V and J ends, which lost 2 bases and 5 bases, there was a span of 16 bases. Germline V gene data show CDR1 as SEHNR and CDR2 as FQNEAQ (reference sequence). The CDR3 DNA follows: TGTGCCAGCAGCTTAAGTAGGCCAGGAGGCCGAAACACCATATATTTT. It specifies CASSLSRPGGRNTIYF. The whole variable domain, filled in from reference TRBV7-9 and TRBJ1-3, reads DTGVSQNPRHKITKRGQNVTFRCDPISEHNRLYWYRQTLGQGPEFLTYFQNEAQLEKSRLLSDRFSAERPKGSFSTLEIQRTEQGDSAMYLCASSLSRPGGRNTIYFGEGSWLTVV.

The chain couples TRBV5-6 to TRBJ2-3, with TRBD2 as a possible D gene (6 bases). Germline V gene sequence: CDR1 SGHDT, CDR2 YYEEEE. The CDR3 runs to 14 residues. The V and J ends lost 2 bases and 6 bases respectively, with 13 bases between them. The CDR3 protein is CASSFVTSMDTQYF. The CDR3 region has the DNA TGTGCCAGCAGCTTTGTGACTAGTATGGATACGCAGTATTTT.

The chain is built from TRBV2 and TRBJ1-4, with D hard to call. Germline-derived CDR1 and CDR2 are SNHLY and FYNNEI. V was shortened by 6 bases and J by 7 bases, with 15 bases between the two germline ends. This CDR3 is 14 amino acids long. The CDR3 sequence is CASRADFSIEKLFF. The CDR3 DNA follows: TGTGCCAGCAGGGCGGATTTCTCCATTGAAAAACTGTTTTTT. The variable domain in full, with the rest retrieved from reference TRBV2 and TRBJ1-4, is EPEVTQTPSHQVTQMGQEVILRCVPISNHLYFYWYRQILGQKVEFLVSFYNNEISEKSEIFDDQFSVERPDGSNFTLKIRSTKLEDSAMYFCASRADFSIEKLFFGSGTQLSVL.

The chain carries TRBV7-8 and TRBJ1-4; D gene ambiguous. This CDR3 contains 16 residues. CDR1 is SGHVS and CDR2 is FQNEAQ in the germline V gene. V shed 5 bases and J shed 6 bases, with 19 bases lying between them. In DNA, the CDR3 is TGTGCCAGCAGCACCGCGGCGGGATCCGTGTATGAAAAACTGTTTTTT. This encodes CASSTAAGSVYEKLFF.

The rearrangement links TRBV19 to TRBJ1-1, with D unclear. Trimming removed 0 bases at V and 4 bases at J, with 15 bases between. The germline CDR1 and CDR2 sequences are LNHDA and SQIVND (reference sequence). CDR3 length equals 16 residues. The DNA for the CDR3 is TGTGCCAGTAGTATAGATCGGCCGGTGCGAGGCACTGAAGCTTTCTTT. This sequence encodes CASSIDRPVRGTEAFF.

The chain is built from TRBV10-3 and TRBJ1-6, with 8 bases lining up with TRBD1. Germline V gene lookup returns CDR1 ENHRY and CDR2 SYGVKD. The CDR3 totals 13 residues. V lost 7 bases to trimming and J lost 10 bases; unmatched junction nucleotides: 6. The CDR3 is CAITQDRDSPLHF. The DNA of the CDR3 is TGTGCCATCACCCAGGACAGGGACTCACCCCTCCACTTT.